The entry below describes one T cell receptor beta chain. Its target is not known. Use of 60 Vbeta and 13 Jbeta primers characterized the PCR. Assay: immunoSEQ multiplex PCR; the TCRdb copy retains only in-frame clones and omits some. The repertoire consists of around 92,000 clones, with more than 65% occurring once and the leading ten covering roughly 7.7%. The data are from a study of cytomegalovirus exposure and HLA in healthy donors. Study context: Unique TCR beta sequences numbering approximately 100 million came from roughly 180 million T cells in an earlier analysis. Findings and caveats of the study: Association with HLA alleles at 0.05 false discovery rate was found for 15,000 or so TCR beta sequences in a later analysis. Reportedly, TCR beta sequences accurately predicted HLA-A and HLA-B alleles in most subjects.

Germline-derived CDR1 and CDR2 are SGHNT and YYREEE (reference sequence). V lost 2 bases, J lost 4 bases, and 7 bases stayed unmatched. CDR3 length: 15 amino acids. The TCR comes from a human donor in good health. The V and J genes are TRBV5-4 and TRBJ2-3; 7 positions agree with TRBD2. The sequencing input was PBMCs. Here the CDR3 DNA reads TGTGCCAGCAGCTTCCCGGGAGGTAGGCCAGATACGCAGTATTTT. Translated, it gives CASSFPGGRPDTQYF. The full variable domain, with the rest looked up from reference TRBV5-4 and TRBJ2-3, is ETGVTQSPTHLIKTRGQQVTLRCSSQSGHNTVSWYQQALGQGPQFIFQYYREEENGRGNFPPRFSGLQFPNYSSELNVNALELDDSALYLCASSFPGGRPDTQYFGPGTRLTVL.